Following are 20 T cell receptor beta chains from one sample sequenced in a study of post-analysis software for immune sequencing data. Their antigens remain unidentified. Regarding the study as a whole: Higher frequency in patients than in controls was seen for roughly 5 TRBV segments, with TRBV5-6, TRBV5-1 and TRBV20-1 among them.

Unique molecular identifiers were built into the TCR beta cDNA libraries. TCRdb reanalysed the PCR reads using MiXCR and keeps one entry per CDR3 protein. The sample records about 770,000 distinct CDR3 sequences, about 43% being singletons. Sequencing was carried out using blood. These receptors were taken from a girl between 10 and 17 years old with multiple sclerosis.

The chain has TRBV15 and TRBJ2-1; D gene uncertain. Germline loops: CDR1 LNHNV, CDR2 YYDKDF (reference sequence). The CDR3 sequence is 15 residues long. Trimming shortened V by 0 bases and J by 4 bases, and 10 bases separated the two germline ends. Here the CDR3 DNA reads TGTGCCACCAGCAGAGAGGCAAGCTGGTACAATGAGCAGTTCTTC. Encoded protein: CATSREASWYNEQFF.

This clonotype was counted between two and nine times. A much larger clone sits a single nucleotide away, making a read error possible. The chain uses TRBV27 and TRBJ2-5; 8 nucleotides match TRBD2. The trim removed 4 bases at V and 1 base at J, leaving 11 bases unmatched. CDR1 and CDR2 (germline): MNHEY, SMNVEV (reference sequence). The CDR3 loop spans 17 amino acids. CDR3: CASSSRTSYGCQETQYF. The CDR3 DNA sequence: TGTGCCAGCAGTTCCAGGACTAGCTATGGGTGCCAAGAGACCCAGTACTTC.

The rearrangement uses TRBV15 and TRBJ1-2; no definite D call. The CDR3 extends over 14 amino acids. CDR1 and CDR2 from the germline V gene are LNHNV and YYDKDF (reference sequence). V was pared by 0 bases and J by 4 bases, with 9 bases between. The DNA of the CDR3 is TGTGCCACCAGCAGAGATACGGACTTCTATGGCTACACCTTC. The encoded protein is CATSRDTDFYGYTF.

Only one count was recorded for this clonotype. The genes are TRBV5-6 and TRBJ2-6, with D possibly called TRBD1 or TRBD2 (7 bases each). CDR3 length equals 18 residues. Between the trimmed V and J ends, which lost 1 base and 0 bases, there was a span of 14 bases. Germline V gene sequence: CDR1 SGHDT, CDR2 YYEEEE. CDR3 in DNA: TGTGCCAGCAGCTTGTTAGCAGGGGGGGACTCTGGGGCCAACGTCCTGACTTTC. Translation: CASSLLAGGDSGANVLTF.

The CDR3 nucleotides read TGTGCCAGTTCGGCCAGGACTAGCGGGAGCAATGAGCAGTTCTTC. Protein: CASSARTSGSNEQFF. This sequence joins TRBV7-3 and TRBJ2-1; 13 bases line up with TRBD2. V lost 9 bases to trimming and J lost 6 bases; unmatched junction nucleotides: 8. The germline CDR1 and CDR2 sequences are SGHTA and FQGTGA. The CDR3 is 15 residues long. Full variable domain (outside the CDR3, taken from reference TRBV7-3 and TRBJ2-1): GAGVSQTPSNKVTEKGKYVELRCDPISGHTALYWYRQSLGQGPEFLIYFQGTGAADDSGLPNDRFFAVRPEGSVSTLKIQRTERGDSAVYLCASSARTSGSNEQFFGPGTRLTVL.

The chain carries TRBV20-1 and TRBJ2-4; the match to TRBD2 covers 8 bases. The DNA end favors TRBJ2-7, so the J call may be wrong. The CDR3 has 14 amino acids. The germline gives CDR1 DFQATT, CDR2 SNEGSKA (reference sequence). The CDR3 DNA sequence: TGCAGTGCTAGAGCCGGGGGGGTCCACTACGAGCAGTACTTC. Translation gives CSARAGGVHYEQYF.

The chain links TRBV29-1 to TRBJ2-1; 7 bases match TRBD1. The CDR3 loop spans 13 amino acids. J lost 0 bases, V lost 5 bases, and 1 base had no gene match. From germline, CDR1 is SQVTM and CDR2 ANQGSEA. The CDR3 region is CSVQGVSYNEQFF. In DNA, the CDR3 is TGCAGCGTTCAGGGGGTCTCCTACAATGAGCAGTTCTTC.

The V gene is TRBV5-1, the J gene TRBJ2-1, with a tentative D call TRBD2 (6 bases). V was cut by 5 bases and J by 4 bases, with 10 bases left in between. Germline CDR1 reads SGHRS; CDR2 reads YFSETQ. This CDR3 region has 13 residues. CDR3 region: CASSKEGYNEQFF. The CDR3 region has the DNA TGCGCCAGCAGTAAGGAGGGGTACAATGAGCAGTTCTTC.

The chain carries TRBV7-3 and TRBJ2-3, with D possibly matching TRBD1 (6 bases). This CDR3 is built from 15 residues. Between the trimmed V and J ends, which lost 4 bases and 0 bases, there was a span of 11 bases. Germline CDR1 is SGHTA and CDR2 is FQGTGA. CDR3 nucleotides: TGTGCCAGCAGCTCAGACCAGGGGAGCACAGATACGCAGTATTTT. Residues: CASSSDQGSTDTQYF.

As regards this clonotype: One end of the junction does not line up with germline, which may come from a read error. The V gene is TRBV7-7, the J gene TRBJ2-7; D is perhaps TRBD1 (6 bases). The DNA end lines up better with TRBJ2-4; the J call may be wrong. CDR1 SSHAT and CDR2 FNYEAQ come from the germline V gene (reference sequence). CDR3 length equals 14 residues. The CDR3 spells CASSLQGIGDIQYF. CDR3 nucleotides: TGTGCTAGCAGCTTACAGGGTATCGGGGACATTCAGTACTTC.

This clonotype was seen once. The V call is TRBV12-3 or TRBV12-4, the J call TRBJ1-5; D ambiguous. The CDR3 has 15 residues. V lost 4 bases and J 4 bases, leaving 14 bases between the germline ends. In DNA, the CDR3 is TGTGCCAGCAGTTCCCTTGGGCAGACTAATCAGCCCCAGCATTTT. Translating it yields CASSSLGQTNQPQHF.

This clonotype was observed a few times. V usage is TRBV20-1 and J usage is TRBJ1-1, with no clear D. The CDR3 has 13 amino acids. Germline-derived CDR1 and CDR2 are DFQATT and SNEGSKA (reference sequence). V was cut by 6 bases and J by 7 bases, with 18 bases left in between. The CDR3 DNA reads as TGCAGTGCCTTTATCGACCGTACTGGTGAAGCTTTCTTT. This encodes CSAFIDRTGEAFF.

About this clonotype: A read error may account for a junction end that differs from germline. This chain joins TRBV6-2 or TRBV6-3 and TRBJ2-7; no clear D. Germline values: CDR1 MNHEY, CDR2 SVGEGT. The CDR3 covers 13 residues. This CDR3 is CTSSPSDKDEQYF. The DNA for the CDR3 is TGTACCAGCAGTCCATCAGACAAGGACGAGCAGTACTTC.

For this clonotype: Lacking the conserved final phenylalanine or tryptophan, this CDR3 likely reflects a read error. The DNA is omitted, as the CDR3 cannot be located on it reliably, and the CDR3 follows TCRdb's listing. The chain has TRBV20-1 and TRBJ2-5. The CDR3 is 9 residues long, counting both termini. Germline V gives CDR1 DFQATT, CDR2 SNEGSKA (reference sequence). The CDR3 reads CSARELRSS.

The CDR3 sequence is CASSFGTELWAKNIQYF. CDR3 DNA: TGTGCCAGCAGCTTTGGGACGGAGCTTTGGGCCAAAAACATTCAGTACTTC. The V and J genes are TRBV5-5 and TRBJ2-4, with D possibly called TRBD1 or TRBD2 (5 bases each). V was shortened by 2 bases and J by 1 base, with 16 bases between the two germline ends. The germline CDR1 and CDR2 sequences are SGHKS and YYEKEE (reference sequence). The CDR3 loop spans 17 amino acids.

The chain carries TRBV6-6 and TRBJ2-4; 9 nucleotides line up with TRBD1. The J call is uncertain, as TRBJ2-7 better fits the DNA end. Germline CDR1 MNHNY, CDR2 SVGAGI (reference sequence). The CDR3 extends over 14 amino acids. In nucleotides, the CDR3 is TGTGCCAGCAGTTCAGGGACAGGGAACTACGAGCAGTACTTC. This sequence encodes CASSSGTGNYEQYF.

A few counts support this clonotype. The V call is TRBV12-3 or TRBV12-4, the J call TRBJ2-7; maybe TRBD1 (5 bases). V lost 6 bases and J lost 2, with 17 bases in between. The CDR3 covers 15 residues. The CDR3 nucleotides are TGTGCCAGCAGCCCCGTGGGGCCCCAAGCCTACGAGCAGTACTTC. Protein sequence: CASSPVGPQAYEQYF.

A note on this clonotype: An end of the junction does not agree with germline; a read error may underlie this. This chain joins TRBV4-1 and TRBJ2-1, with unresolved D. The CDR3 totals 13 residues. Germline values: CDR1 MGHRA, CDR2 YSYEKL. The CDR3 is CAGSQGVDNEQFF. CDR3 coding DNA: TGCGCCGGCAGCCAAGGTGTTGACAATGAGCAGTTCTTC.

This clonotype has more than one count but fewer than ten. V usage is TRBV29-1 and J usage is TRBJ2-3; 10 positions agree with TRBD2. The CDR3 has 16 amino acids. CDR1 and CDR2 from the germline V gene are SQVTM and ANQGSEA. Trimming took 0 bases from V and 6 from J; bases not matched to a gene: 9. The CDR3 DNA sequence: TGCAGCGTTGAAGATCGGCTAGCGGGAGTACCGGATACGCAGTATTTT. This sequence encodes CSVEDRLAGVPDTQYF.

This clonotype has a handful of counts. The V gene is TRBV29-1, the J gene TRBJ2-7, with D perhaps TRBD1 or TRBD2 (5 bases each). The CDR3 is 15 amino acids. The V end was cut by 3 bases, the J end by 0 bases, with 15 bases between. Germline V gene lookup returns CDR1 SQVTM and CDR2 ANQGSEA. The CDR3 coding sequence is TGCAGCGTTGAGCGGTGGTCAGGGAGCTCCTACGAGCAGTACTTC. Translated, it gives CSVERWSGSSYEQYF.